A single sample gave rise to the 13 T cell receptor beta chains below, sequenced in a study of human T cells and chemical hapten exposure. One entry per CDR3 protein, called by TCRdb with MiXCR from the RACE reads. The sample lists roughly 380,000 distinct CDR3 sequences; under 6.5% were seen once. The time point here: patch test 2, 6 weeks after DPC sensitization. The sample's treatment: therapeutic diphenylcyclopropenone sensitization with weekly scalp DPC. Sample: whole blood, taken in connection with sensitization to the hapten diphenylcyclopropenone (DPC). The receptors shown here come from a woman younger than 30 with alopecia areata. Some clones in this sample may be carry-over from other donors' samples.

This clonotype appeared a few times. The CDR3 DNA is TGTGCCAGCAGGCCCGCCGGGACTAGCGGGGGGGCCGGTGAGCAGTTCTTC. Translation: CASRPAGTSGGAGEQFF. J is TRBJ2-1 and V is TRBV11-2, with 16 bases matching TRBD2. With V trimmed by 6 bases and J by 9 bases, 11 bases remained unmatched. Germline V CDR1 and CDR2: SGHAT, FQNNGV. The length of the CDR3 is 17 residues.

There are many counts of this clonotype. The chain joins TRBV5-1 to TRBJ1-1; D is possibly TRBD1 (6 bases). The germline V gene has CDR1 SGHRS and CDR2 YFSETQ. V gave up 1 base and J gave up 2 bases, with 9 bases separating them. There are 14 residues in the CDR3. CDR3 nucleotides: TGCGCCAGCAGCTTGAGGGGGTTTAACACTGAAGCTTTCTTT. Translating it yields CASSLRGFNTEAFF.

There are many counts of this clonotype. This rearrangement joins TRBV29-1 to TRBJ1-6; D is unclear. V shed 3 bases and J shed 14 bases, with 11 bases lying between them. The CDR3 consists of 11 residues. Per the germline V gene, CDR1 is SQVTM and CDR2 is ANQGSEA. In DNA, the CDR3 is TGCAGCGTTGACGGTTGGGCGACCCTCCACTTT. This translates into CSVDGWATLHF.

This clonotype has only a few counts. V usage is TRBV27 and J usage is TRBJ2-1; 10 positions agree with TRBD2. J gave up 0 bases and V 7 bases, and 6 bases lay outside the gene matches. CDR1 is MNHEY and CDR2 is SMNVEV in the germline V gene (reference sequence). The CDR3 is 16 amino acids. CDR3 loop: CASNPSGGSSYNEQFF. DNA for the CDR3: TGTGCCAGCAACCCTAGCGGGGGCAGCTCCTACAATGAGCAGTTCTTC.

The table lists this clonotype with a few counts. The chain joins TRBV7-8 to TRBJ2-3; no reliable D call. Deletions cut 4 bases from V and 2 bases from J, with 13 bases between. CDR3 length equals 15 residues. Germline V gives CDR1 SGHVS, CDR2 FQNEAQ. For the CDR3, the DNA is TGTGCCAGCAGCTCCAACTATCACAACACAGATACGCAGTATTTT. Translation gives CASSSNYHNTDTQYF.

This clonotype appeared a few times. The CDR3 bases are TGCAGTGCTAGGTGGGGCCCAAACGACGAAGCTTTCTTT. As protein: CSARWGPNDEAFF. This chain joins TRBV20-1 and TRBJ1-1, with a possible D match to TRBD1 (5 bases). Germline CDR1 is DFQATT and CDR2 is SNEGSKA (reference sequence). The V gene lost 3 bases and the J gene lost 8 bases, with 16 bases spanning the gap. The CDR3 has 13 amino acids.

In this sample, this clonotype turned up a few times. The chain is built from TRBV29-1 and TRBJ2-5; 11 bases map to TRBD2. The CDR3 loop spans 14 amino acids. V lost 5 bases and J lost 1; bases outside the gene matches: 3. From germline, CDR1 is SQVTM and CDR2 ANQGSEA. CDR3: CSVIAGGLQETQYF. The CDR3 coding sequence is TGCAGCGTTATAGCGGGGGGGCTCCAAGAGACCCAGTACTTC.

The J gene is TRBJ1-3, the V gene TRBV5-1, with TRBD1 as a possible D gene (6 bases). Trimming shortened V by 4 bases and J by 0 bases, and 8 bases separated the two germline ends. This CDR3 region has 14 residues. The V gene's germline CDR1 is SGHRS and CDR2 YFSETQ. The CDR3 spells CASSEGVSGNTIYF. In nucleotides, the CDR3 is TGCGCCAGCAGCGAGGGGGTCTCTGGAAACACCATATATTTT. The variable domain in full, completed from reference TRBV5-1 and TRBJ1-3, reads KAGVTQTPRYLIKTRGQQVTLSCSPISGHRSVSWYQQTPGQGLQFLFEYFSETQRNKGNFPGRFSGRQFSNSRSEMNVSTLELGDSALYLCASSEGVSGNTIYFGEGSWLTVV.

The chain couples TRBV6-5 to TRBJ1-2; maybe TRBD1 (5 bases). Trimming left V 2 bases short and J 8 bases short, with 12 bases between. The CDR3 runs 13 residues. Germline CDR1 and CDR2: MNHEY and SVGAGI. CDR3 coding DNA: TGTGCCAGCAGTTACCGGCAGGGAGCGGGCTACACCTTC. Amino acids: CASSYRQGAGYTF.

The V call is TRBV4-3, the J call TRBJ1-1; D unresolved. Germline V lookup: CDR1 LGHNA, CDR2 YSLEER. The CDR3 contains 14 residues. V was pared by 0 bases and J by 6 bases, with 11 bases between. Written as DNA, the CDR3 is TGCGCCAGCAGCCAAGATCGGGCAGGACCTGAAGCTTTCTTT. It specifies CASSQDRAGPEAFF.

V gene TRBV7-2 combines with J gene TRBJ2-3, with D unclear. V shed 1 base and J shed 5 bases, with 7 bases lying between them. Germline assignment: CDR1 SGHTA and CDR2 FQGNSA. The CDR3 consists of 13 residues. The CDR3 reads CASSLVERDTQYF. CDR3 in DNA: TGTGCCAGCAGCTTAGTAGAGAGAGATACGCAGTATTTT.

At least ten counts were recorded for this clonotype. The chain recombines TRBV29-1 with TRBJ1-1; no clear D gene. The V end was cut by 7 bases, the J end by 5 bases, with 17 bases between. This CDR3 region has 13 residues. Germline CDR1 and CDR2: SQVTM and ANQGSEA. The CDR3: CSAEVAAGTEAFF. In DNA, the CDR3 is TGCAGCGCCGAGGTGGCCGCCGGAACTGAAGCTTTCTTT.

In its sample, this clonotype was seen many times. This chain connects TRBV29-1 to TRBJ1-5, with a weak D call TRBD1 (5 bases). Germline values: CDR1 SQVTM, CDR2 ANQGSEA. This CDR3 spans 14 amino acids. V gave up 4 bases and J gave up 0 bases, with 10 bases separating them. CDR3 in DNA: TGCAGCGTTGGCGGGGACGGTAGCAATCAGCCCCAGCATTTT. It encodes CSVGGDGSNQPQHF. Filled out from reference TRBV29-1 and TRBJ1-5, the complete variable domain reads SAVISQKPSRDICQRGTSLTIQCQVDSQVTMMFWYRQQPGQSLTLIATANQGSEATYESGFVIDKFPISRPNLTFSTLTVSNMSPEDSSIYLCSVGGDGSNQPQHFGDGTRLSIL.